One sample yielded the 6 T cell receptor beta chains listed below, sequenced in a study of cytomegalovirus exposure and HLA in healthy donors. The PCR had 60 Vbeta and 13 Jbeta primers. Profiling relied on immunoSEQ multiplex PCR, and the TCRdb table lists in-frame clones only, not all of them. Of about 200,000 clones listed, roughly 80% were seen once; the top ten hold 1.5% to 2%. The sequenced sample consisted of PBMCs. The receptors stem from a woman between 18 and 29 years old in good health and CMV-seronegative.

The genes are TRBV5-8 and TRBJ2-5; 8 nucleotides align to TRBD2. This CDR3 has 11 amino acids. The junction had 3 bases not matched to a gene; V was cut back by 9 bases and J by 5 bases. Germline assignment: CDR1 SGHTS and CDR2 YDEGEE. CDR3 residues: CATREGETQYF. Here the CDR3 DNA reads TGTGCCACCCGGGAGGGCGAGACCCAGTACTTC. The variable domain in full, completed from reference TRBV5-8 and TRBJ2-5, reads EAGVTQSPTHLIKTRGQQATLRCSPISGHTSVYWYQQALGLGLQFLLWYDEGEERNRGNFPPRFSGRQFPNYSSELNVNALELEDSALYLCATREGETQYFGPGTRLLVL.

The rearrangement links TRBV7-9 to TRBJ2-1; 8 nucleotides match TRBD2. Germline values: CDR1 SEHNR, CDR2 FQNEAQ (reference sequence). Trimming removed 7 bases from V and 6 bases from J; junction bases left unmatched: 11. The CDR3 spans 15 residues. The DNA of the CDR3 is TGTGCCAGCATCCCGCCCCGAGCGGGAGTCAATGAGCAGTTCTTC. It is translated as CASIPPRAGVNEQFF. The complete variable domain, with remaining parts taken from reference TRBV7-9 and TRBJ2-1, reads DTGVSQNPRHKITKRGQNVTFRCDPISEHNRLYWYRQTLGQGPEFLTYFQNEAQLEKSRLLSDRFSAERPKGSFSTLEIQRTEQGDSAMYLCASIPPRAGVNEQFFGPGTRLTVL.

This rearrangement joins TRBV28 to TRBJ1-4, with 7 positions matching TRBD1. V was clipped by 5 bases and J by 3 bases; unmatched bases: 12. The CDR3 consists of 17 residues. CDR1 is MDHEN and CDR2 is SYDVKM in the germline V gene. The DNA of the CDR3 is TGTGCCAGCAGTCTACTGACAGGGAGTGAATCTAATGAAAAACTGTTTTTT. This translates into CASSLLTGSESNEKLFF.

This clone was seen only a few times. The chain uses TRBV15 and TRBJ2-1; 8 bases fit TRBD2. Germline V gives CDR1 LNHNV, CDR2 YYDKDF (reference sequence). The trim removed 0 bases at V and 2 bases at J, leaving 3 bases unmatched. This CDR3 spans 16 amino acids. CDR3 residues: CATSREGGRPYNEQFF. CDR3 nucleotide sequence: TGTGCCACCAGCAGAGAGGGCGGGAGGCCCTACAATGAGCAGTTCTTC.

The chain joins TRBV12-5 to TRBJ2-4; D is uncertain. The length of the CDR3 is 15 residues. Trimming took 5 bases from V and 8 from J, leaving 19 bases between them. Germline values: CDR1 LGHNT, CDR2 FRNRAP. CDR3 DNA: TGTGCTAGTGGTAATGCCGCAGGCCGTCGGCACATTCAGTACTTC. This codes for CASGNAAGRRHIQYF. The full variable domain, rest sourced from reference TRBV12-5 and TRBJ2-4, is DARVTQTPRHKVTEMGQEVTMRCQPILGHNTVFWYRQTMMQGLELLAYFRNRAPLDDSGMPKDRFSAEMPDATLATLKIQPSEPRDSAVYFCASGNAAGRRHIQYFGAGTRLSVL.

This clone showed up just a few times. The rearrangement joins TRBV6-5 to TRBJ1-1, with no clear D. V was cut by 2 bases and J by 0 bases, with 4 bases left in between. The CDR3 is made up of 13 amino acids. Germline V lookup: CDR1 MNHEY, CDR2 SVGAGI. CDR3 in amino acids: CASSYIMNTEAFF. DNA of the CDR3: TGTGCCAGCAGTTACATTATGAACACTGAAGCTTTCTTT.